Shown below are 23 T cell receptor beta chains from a single sample sequenced in a study of blood T cell repertoires in COVID-19. The assay was immunoSEQ multiplex PCR, and TCRdb's table has in-frame clones only and misses some. The profile shows 88,000 or so clones, roughly 83% of them singletons. The source material was peripheral blood. The origin of the receptors is a human donor in a cohort sampled during active COVID-19.

The rearrangement links TRBV4-2 to TRBJ2-1, with TRBD2 matching 13 bases. Losses at the gene ends were 5 bases for V and 10 bases for J; bases not matched to a gene: 20. Germline V CDR1 and CDR2: LGHNA, YNFKEQ. The CDR3 contains 19 residues. Written as DNA, the CDR3 is TGTGCCAGCAGCTCCGCCACGGGGCGCAGACTAGCGGGAGGCCCGGAGCAGTTCTTC. Encoded protein: CASSSATGRRLAGGPEQFF.

This rearrangement joins TRBV7-9 to TRBJ1-4; unclear D gene. Trimming stripped 2 bases from V and 0 bases from J, with 4 bases between. The CDR3 has 14 residues. Germline lookup yields CDR1 SEHNR and CDR2 FQNEAQ (reference sequence). The CDR3 DNA reads TGTGCCAGCAGCTTACCTGCAACTAATGAAAAACTGTTTTTT. It translates to CASSLPATNEKLFF.

The chain links TRBV18 to TRBJ2-7, with 8 bases lining up with TRBD1. V shed 2 bases, J shed 2 bases, and the junction held 8 bases outside the gene matches. Germline CDR1 is KGHSH and CDR2 is LQKENI. This CDR3 region has 16 residues. The DNA for the CDR3 is TGTGCCAGCTCACCATCGATTGGGACAGGAGCCTACGAGCAGTACTTC. Translation gives CASSPSIGTGAYEQYF. The full variable domain, rest sourced from reference TRBV18 and TRBJ2-7, is NAGVMQNPRHLVRRRGQEARLRCSPMKGHSHVYWYRQLPEEGLKFMVYLQKENIIDESGMPKERFSAEFPKEGPSILRIQQVVRGDSAAYFCASSPSIGTGAYEQYFGPGTRLTVT.

A word on this clone: Other DNA sequences in the same sample also yield this CDR3. The chain has TRBV5-1 and TRBJ1-1; a possible D gene is TRBD1 (6 bases). The ends were cut back, 1 base at V and 1 base at J, with 8 bases in the middle. This CDR3 is built from 14 residues. Germline loops: CDR1 SGHRS, CDR2 YFSETQ. CDR3 region: CASSLTGTNTEAFF. CDR3 bases: TGCGCCAGCAGCTTGACAGGGACGAACACTGAAGCTTTCTTT. Full variable domain (rest looked up from reference TRBV5-1 and TRBJ1-1): KAGVTQTPRYLIKTRGQQVTLSCSPISGHRSVSWYQQTPGQGLQFLFEYFSETQRNKGNFPGRFSGRQFSNSRSEMNVSTLELGDSALYLCASSLTGTNTEAFFGQGTRLTVV.

The chain carries TRBV18 and TRBJ1-3, with no clear D. Trimming cost V 0 bases and J 0 bases, with 15 bases left between them. Germline V lookup: CDR1 KGHSH, CDR2 LQKENI. This CDR3 spans 18 amino acids. CDR3 sequence reads: CASSPPSQDRVSGNTIYF. The DNA for the CDR3 is TGTGCCAGCTCACCACCGAGCCAAGACCGGGTCTCTGGAAACACCATATATTTT.

The V call is TRBV28, the J call TRBJ2-1; TRBD2 might be the D (6 bases). Germline lookup yields CDR1 MDHEN and CDR2 SYDVKM. The CDR3 consists of 20 residues. Trimming pared 4 bases from V and 3 bases from J, leaving 28 bases between. DNA of the CDR3: TGTGCCAGCAGTTATCTAGGGACGAAACTCCACCAGCGGGTCTACAATGAGCAGTTCTTC. Protein sequence: CASSYLGTKLHQRVYNEQFF.

This clone was seen ten or more times. This chain connects TRBV19 to TRBJ2-7, with D possibly being TRBD2 (6 bases). V was clipped by 8 bases and J by 6 bases, with 17 bases between them. The CDR3 contains 13 residues. Looked up from germline, CDR1 is LNHDA and CDR2 is SQIVND (reference sequence). The CDR3 nucleotides read TGTGCCAGTGGAGAGGCAGGGAGGCGCGAGCAGTACTTC. This codes for CASGEAGRREQYF.

This chain joins TRBV18 and TRBJ2-5, with 10 bases matching TRBD1. The germline V gene encodes CDR1 KGHSH and CDR2 LQKENI. The CDR3 runs 15 residues. V dropped 5 bases and J dropped 5; count of bases not matched to a gene: 8. The CDR3 sequence is CASSSRQGAGETQYF. CDR3 nucleotide sequence: TGTGCCAGCTCATCCAGACAGGGGGCCGGGGAGACCCAGTACTTC.

The genes are TRBV11-2 and TRBJ2-7; 9 bases line up with TRBD1. There are 14 residues in the CDR3. J gave up 11 bases and V 1 base, and 9 bases lay outside the gene matches. CDR1 is SGHAT, CDR2 FQNNGV, per germline. The CDR3 sequence is CASSLGGGTGFEYF. In DNA, the CDR3 is TGTGCCAGCAGCTTAGGGGGGGGGACAGGGTTCGAGTACTTC. The entire variable domain, with the rest obtained from reference TRBV11-2 and TRBJ2-7, is as follows: EAGVAQSPRYKIIEKRQSVAFWCNPISGHATLYWYQQILGQGPKLLIQFQNNGVVDDSQLPKDRFSAERLKGVDSTLKIQPAKLEDSAVYLCASSLGGGTGFEYFGPGTRLTVT.

By share, this clone counts as medium-sized. This rearrangement joins TRBV29-1 to TRBJ1-1; 8 nucleotides agree with TRBD1. The CDR3 has 13 amino acids. Germline V gene sequence: CDR1 SQVTM, CDR2 ANQGSEA. Unmatched junction bases numbered 5, after V lost 7 bases and J lost 1 base. This CDR3 is CSGQGTGNTEAFF. In nucleotides, the CDR3 is TGCAGCGGCCAAGGGACAGGGAACACTGAAGCTTTCTTT. Full variable domain (missing parts from reference TRBV29-1 and TRBJ1-1): SAVISQKPSRDICQRGTSLTIQCQVDSQVTMMFWYRQQPGQSLTLIATANQGSEATYESGFVIDKFPISRPNLTFSTLTVSNMSPEDSSIYLCSGQGTGNTEAFFGQGTRLTVV.

V is TRBV7-7 and J is TRBJ2-2; 11 nucleotides align to TRBD1. From germline, CDR1 is SSHAT and CDR2 FNYEAQ (reference sequence). The CDR3 length is 14 residues. The CDR3 loop reads CASPGGQGVGELFF. Written as DNA, the CDR3 is TGTGCTAGCCCCGGGGGACAGGGGGTCGGGGAGCTGTTTTTT.

The chain recombines TRBV24-1 with TRBJ2-1, with 13 positions matching TRBD2. The junction had 10 bases not matched to a gene; V was cut back by 7 bases and J by 8 bases. The germline V gene has CDR1 KGHDR and CDR2 SFDVKD. This CDR3 is 16 amino acids long. CDR3 region: CATSFPGTSGTDEQFF. The CDR3 coding sequence is TGTGCCACCAGCTTCCCCGGGACTAGCGGGACTGATGAGCAGTTCTTC.

The genes are TRBV24-1 and TRBJ2-1; 12 bases map to TRBD2. Germline values: CDR1 KGHDR, CDR2 SFDVKD. The CDR3 extends over 15 amino acids. The ends lost 5 bases at V and 8 bases at J; junction bases unmatched: 6. The DNA of the CDR3 is TGTGCCACCAGTGTGACTAGCGGGGGTTGGGATGAGCAGTTCTTC. The encoded protein is CATSVTSGGWDEQFF.

The J gene is TRBJ2-7, the V gene TRBV11-2; 16 bases map to TRBD2. In germline, CDR1 is SGHAT, CDR2 FQNNGV. This CDR3 spans 15 amino acids. V lost 6 bases, J lost 7 bases, and 6 bases stayed unmatched. The CDR3 bases are TGTGCCAGCAGAGGGGGACTAGCGGGAGGGTTAGAGCAGTACTTC. As protein: CASRGGLAGGLEQYF.

The CDR3 protein is CASRDSMNTEAFF. CDR3 sequence (DNA): TGTGCCTCCCGGGACAGCATGAACACTGAAGCTTTCTTT. The V gene is TRBV19, the J gene TRBJ1-1, with 7 bases fitting TRBD1. This CDR3 comprises 13 residues. Germline V gives CDR1 LNHDA, CDR2 SQIVND (reference sequence). The V segment lost 11 bases and the J segment 0 bases; nucleotides outside the gene matches: 6. Looking up the rest from reference TRBV19 and TRBJ1-1 gives the full variable domain: DGGITQSPKYLFRKEGQNVTLSCEQNLNHDAMYWYRQDPGQGLRLIYYSQIVNDFQKGDIAEGYSVSREKKESFPLTVTSAQKNPTAFYLCASRDSMNTEAFFGQGTRLTVV.

Notes on this clone: One end of the junction varies from germline; a read error may be responsible. This sequence joins TRBV7-7 and TRBJ2-5, with a tentative D call TRBD2 (6 bases). The CDR3 consists of 14 residues. Germline V gene sequence: CDR1 SSHAT, CDR2 FNYEAQ (reference sequence). CDR3 in amino acids: CASSKGWGGETQYF. CDR3 DNA: TGTGCTAGCAGCAAGGGGTGGGGAGGAGAGACCCAGTACTTC.

J is TRBJ1-1 and V is TRBV5-4; weak D call: TRBD1 (6 bases). CDR1 SGHNT and CDR2 YYREEE come from the germline V gene (reference sequence). The CDR3 spans 12 residues. Between the trimmed V and J ends, which lost 9 bases and 2 bases, there was a span of 11 bases. This chain's CDR3 is CAIGQLNTEAFF. The CDR3 DNA is TGTGCCATTGGACAGCTCAACACTGAAGCTTTCTTT.

The chain combines TRBV5-1 with TRBJ1-1; D remains unclear. CDR3 length: 15 amino acids. Germline CDR1 SGHRS, CDR2 YFSETQ. The V end lost 4 bases, the J end lost 2 bases, and 15 bases lay between the germline ends. CDR3 region: CASSTEGFINTEAFF. In DNA, the CDR3 is TGCGCCAGCAGCACGGAGGGATTCATAAACACTGAAGCTTTCTTT.

This clone was detected once. The chain carries TRBV7-9 and TRBJ2-7, with TRBD1 matching 8 bases. Germline values: CDR1 SEHNR, CDR2 FQNEAQ (reference sequence). The junction had 3 bases not matched to a gene; V was cut back by 0 bases and J by 2 bases. The CDR3 runs to 15 residues. The CDR3 spells CASSLAPGQAYEQYF. The CDR3, as DNA: TGTGCCAGCAGCTTAGCACCGGGACAGGCCTACGAGCAGTACTTC.

This clone appeared a few times. The rearrangement links TRBV5-4 to TRBJ2-7; 8 bases fit TRBD2. The CDR3 length is 14 residues. Germline CDR1 and CDR2: SGHNT and YYREEE (reference sequence). The V gene end was trimmed by 3 bases and the J gene end by 3 bases; junction bases not matched to a gene: 5. CDR3 sequence: CASSSSGTSYEQYF. The CDR3 DNA is TGTGCCAGCAGCTCTTCCGGGACTAGCTACGAGCAGTACTTC.

The chain joins TRBV6-1 to TRBJ2-7, with D perhaps matching TRBD1 (6 bases). Germline CDR1 and CDR2: MNHNS and SASEGT. V was trimmed by 9 bases and J by 4 bases, leaving 19 bases between them. This CDR3 has 14 amino acids. CDR3 residues: CASATGHNFYEQYF. In DNA form, the CDR3 reads TGTGCCAGTGCTACGGGACATAACTTTTACGAGCAGTACTTC.

The rearrangement links TRBV4-1 to TRBJ1-2; D ambiguous. Germline assignment: CDR1 MGHRA and CDR2 YSYEKL. This CDR3 is 13 amino acids long. V dropped 11 bases and J dropped 6 bases, with 19 bases sitting between them. CDR3 protein: CASSRGKVDGYTF. The CDR3 coding sequence is TGCGCCTCAAGTCGCGGGAAGGTGGATGGCTACACCTTC.

This sequence joins TRBV4-1 and TRBJ2-3, with 9 bases aligning to TRBD2. The germline V gene encodes CDR1 MGHRA and CDR2 YSYEKL. This CDR3 is 16 amino acids long. V was pared by 4 bases and J by 1 base, with 6 bases of the junction left unmatched. The CDR3 protein is CASSRRTSEGTDTQYF. DNA of the CDR3: TGCGCCAGCAGCCGACGGACTAGCGAGGGCACAGATACGCAGTATTTT.